Included here is one T cell receptor beta chain sequence, with context. Its antigen remains unidentified. The method was immunoSEQ multiplex PCR; TCRdb's version includes in-frame clones alone and lacks a portion of them. The sample consists of about 73,000 clones, 73% of them appearing once. The culture ran for roughly ten days before CD4+ T cells were isolated. Either the mRNA-1273 or the BNT162b2 vaccine was given to participants as two doses. Days 3 and 7 saw half the medium replaced with IL-2 medium. This sample stems from a study of vaccination effects on CD4 cells after COVID-19. Study context: Researchers obtained post-vaccine samples at a median of 72 days past the second dose. Wells of roughly 1.9 million PBMC each were grown with 8.5 to 10 IU/ml IL-2 and roughly 10 ug/ml peptides.

Trimming shortened V by 5 bases and J by 0 bases, and 12 bases separated the two germline ends. The CDR3 contains 15 residues. Germline lookup yields CDR1 MNHEY and CDR2 SVGEGT. The sequence was obtained from a human donor who received a COVID-19 vaccine. The starting material was CD4+ T cells from PBMCs cultured without peptide, obtained after COVID-19 vaccination. V and J are TRBV6-2 or TRBV6-3 and TRBJ2-3; no clear D gene. CDR3 residues: CASSPWEASTDTQYF. CDR3 DNA: TGTGCCAGCAGTCCATGGGAAGCGAGCACAGATACGCAGTATTTT.